The 28 T cell receptor beta chains given below trace back to one sample, sequenced in a study of shared clonotypes between healthy human individuals. Generated by immunoSEQ multiplex PCR, the TCRdb table keeps only in-frame clones and is missing some. The table has around 200,000 clones, approximately 61% seen once. Sequencing was done on a sample of memory CD4+ T cells sorted from blood. Subset of the sample: CD45RA-negative fraction. All receptors derive from a young man in good health.

The chain employs TRBV28 and TRBJ1-1; D possibly corresponds to TRBD1 (6 bases). This CDR3 has 15 amino acids. Trimming removed 3 bases at V and 1 base at J, with 12 bases between. The germline gives CDR1 MDHEN, CDR2 SYDVKM. The CDR3 is CASSFSGGPNTEAFF. The CDR3 nucleotides read TGTGCCAGCAGTTTTTCCGGGGGGCCGAACACTGAAGCTTTCTTT.

V and J are TRBV14 and TRBJ2-7; D gene uncertain. V was clipped by 2 bases and J by 3 bases, with 11 bases between them. The CDR3 spans 14 residues. The V gene's germline CDR1 is SGHDN and CDR2 FVKESK. CDR3 amino acids: CASSQPRRYYEQYF. The CDR3 DNA reads TGTGCCAGCAGCCAACCTCGACGGTACTACGAGCAGTACTTC.

The rearrangement uses TRBV7-2 and TRBJ2-1; D is perhaps TRBD2 (6 bases). This CDR3 contains 14 residues. Germline V lookup: CDR1 SGHTA, CDR2 FQGNSA. V was shortened by 5 bases and J by 6 bases, with 14 bases between the two germline ends. CDR3 amino acids: CASSLSPGVNEQFF. CDR3 coding DNA: TGTGCCAGCAGCCTTTCTCCGGGGGTCAATGAGCAGTTCTTC.

This clone was detected a few times. The chain is built from TRBV7-2 and TRBJ2-3; unclear D gene. The germline V gene encodes CDR1 SGHTA and CDR2 FQGNSA. This CDR3 region has 16 residues. Trimming took off 1 base at V and 2 bases at J, with 13 bases between the two ends. For the CDR3, the DNA is TGTGCCAGCAGCTTAGAATTCGGACGCTACACAGATACGCAGTATTTT. Amino acids: CASSLEFGRYTDTQYF.

The chain uses TRBV9 and TRBJ2-1; the match to TRBD1 covers 7 bases. V was pared by 1 base and J by 0 bases, with 10 bases of the junction left unmatched. Germline CDR1 and CDR2: SGDLS and YYNGEE. The CDR3 is made up of 18 amino acids. The CDR3 DNA sequence: TGTGCCAGCAGCGTAAGTAGCTTAACAGGGGACTCCTACAATGAGCAGTTCTTC. Encoded protein: CASSVSSLTGDSYNEQFF.

In its sample, this clone was seen a few times. The J gene is TRBJ2-5, the V gene TRBV29-1; 12 bases agree with TRBD1. The germline V gene encodes CDR1 SQVTM and CDR2 ANQGSEA. This CDR3 contains 14 residues. The V gene end was trimmed by 8 bases and the J gene end by 5 bases; junction bases not matched to a gene: 9. DNA of the CDR3: TGCAGCAAGGGACAGGGGGCAGGACGGGAGACCCAGTACTTC. The encoded protein is CSKGQGAGRETQYF.

The rearrangement uses TRBV15 and TRBJ2-3, with a weak D call TRBD2 (6 bases). This CDR3 region has 15 residues. Deletions cut 1 base from V and 1 base from J, with 9 bases between. Looked up from germline, CDR1 is LNHNV and CDR2 is YYDKDF (reference sequence). The CDR3 sequence: CATSRAGVGTDTQYF. In DNA form, the CDR3 reads TGTGCCACCAGCAGAGCGGGAGTCGGCACAGATACGCAGTATTTT.

This clone was seen a handful of times. This chain joins TRBV21-1 and TRBJ2-5; TRBD1 is taken as the D call from the table, unchecked against the DNA. TRBV21-1 is described as a pseudogene. This CDR3 spans 15 amino acids. Here the CDR3 reads CASGVGTGVMETQYF. CDR3 coding DNA: TGTGCCAGCGGGGTTGGGACAGGGGTCATGGAGACCCAGTACTTC.

The V gene is TRBV28, the J gene TRBJ2-1, with D possibly being TRBD2 (6 bases). CDR3 length equals 17 residues. Germline V gene data show CDR1 as MDHEN and CDR2 as SYDVKM. V dropped 2 bases and J dropped 0 bases, with 14 bases sitting between them. As DNA, the CDR3 is TGTGCCAGCAGTTTACCAGCGGGTCCCGCCTCCTACAATGAGCAGTTCTTC. Translating gives CASSLPAGPASYNEQFF.

This clone was detected only a few times. V usage is TRBV2 and J usage is TRBJ1-3; unclear D gene. Trimming stripped 8 bases from V and 1 base from J, with 12 bases between. In germline, CDR1 is SNHLY, CDR2 FYNNEI. The CDR3 contains 14 residues. For the CDR3, the DNA is TGTGCCAGCCAAGCAGTGGATTCTGGAAACACCATATATTTT. The encoded protein is CASQAVDSGNTIYF.

This clone has a handful of counts. Written as DNA, the CDR3 is TGTGCCAGCAGCCTTCTAGCCTTCAATGAGCAGTTCTTC. Protein: CASSLLAFNEQFF. V gene TRBV5-6 combines with J gene TRBJ2-1, with D possibly being TRBD2 (5 bases). V was pared by 4 bases and J by 6 bases, with 11 bases between. CDR1 is SGHDT and CDR2 is YYEEEE in the germline V gene. This CDR3 has 13 residues.

The chain employs TRBV2 and TRBJ2-3; 7 bases are a match to TRBD2. This CDR3 has 15 residues. CDR1 is SNHLY and CDR2 is FYNNEI in the germline V gene. The trim removed 4 bases at V and 0 bases at J, leaving 4 bases unmatched. CDR3 nucleotide sequence: TGTGCCAGCAGTGGGGCTAGCGGTAGCACAGATACGCAGTATTTT. Amino acids: CASSGASGSTDTQYF.

The chain couples TRBV10-3 to TRBJ2-7; D call uncertain. V was shortened by 3 bases and J by 3 bases, with 9 bases between the two germline ends. The V gene's germline CDR1 is ENHRY and CDR2 SYGVKD. The CDR3 runs 13 residues. This chain's CDR3 is CAISDIANYEQYF. CDR3 nucleotides: TGTGCCATCAGTGACATAGCAAACTACGAGCAGTACTTC.

The rearrangement uses TRBV2 and TRBJ2-1; TRBD1 matches 7 bases. This CDR3 has 15 amino acids. With V trimmed by 2 bases and J by 5 bases, 6 bases remained unmatched. Germline values: CDR1 SNHLY, CDR2 FYNNEI. CDR3: CASSESRQGNNEQFF. As DNA, the CDR3 is TGTGCCAGCAGTGAATCTAGACAGGGTAACAATGAGCAGTTCTTC.

The sample holds many counts of this clone. This sequence joins TRBV7-8 and TRBJ2-3; 10 bases are a match to TRBD2. This CDR3 region has 15 residues. V was clipped by 3 bases and J by 6 bases; unmatched bases: 6. CDR1 and CDR2 from the germline V gene are SGHVS and FQNEAQ. This chain's CDR3 is CASSFVSGRTDTQYF. In nucleotides, the CDR3 is TGTGCCAGCAGCTTCGTTAGCGGGAGGACCGATACGCAGTATTTT.

This clone was picked up a small number of times. This rearrangement joins TRBV7-9 to TRBJ2-5; D remains ambiguous. From germline, CDR1 is SEHNR and CDR2 FQNEAQ (reference sequence). Trimming shortened V by 11 bases and J by 7 bases, and 11 bases separated the two germline ends. CDR3 length: 10 amino acids. CDR3 loop: CASGSATQYF. CDR3 DNA sequence: TGTGCCTCCGGGTCAGCGACCCAGTACTTC.

The chain employs TRBV11-3 and TRBJ2-1; TRBD2 matches 10 bases. The V gene's germline CDR1 is SGHNT and CDR2 YENEEA. V lost 2 bases, J lost 9 bases, and 7 bases stayed unmatched. CDR3 length equals 15 residues. CDR3 bases: TGTGCCAGCAGCTTATTGTCTAGCGGGGGCAGTGAGCAGTTCTTC. It codes for CASSLLSSGGSEQFF.

This chain uses TRBV2 with TRBJ1-1, with TRBD1 as a possible D gene (5 bases). This CDR3 contains 12 residues. Germline-derived CDR1 and CDR2 are SNHLY and FYNNEI. V shed 8 bases and J shed 1 base, with 8 bases lying between them. DNA of the CDR3: TGTGCCAGCGGGACGGAGAACACTGAAGCTTTCTTT. Amino acid sequence: CASGTENTEAFF.

The chain links TRBV7-3 to TRBJ2-5, with 10 nucleotides matching TRBD2. The CDR3 runs to 15 residues. The junction had 7 bases not matched to a gene; V was cut back by 5 bases and J by 4 bases. Germline lookup yields CDR1 SGHTA and CDR2 FQGTGA. CDR3 bases: TGTGCCAGCAGCCCCGCTAGCGGGAGATTAGAGACCCAGTACTTC. It codes for CASSPASGRLETQYF.

The chain recombines TRBV9 with TRBJ2-1; 14 bases line up with TRBD2. This CDR3 spans 15 amino acids. V trimming: 6 bases; J trimming: 9 bases; junction bases outside the gene matches: 8. Germline lookup yields CDR1 SGDLS and CDR2 YYNGEE. DNA for the CDR3: TGTGCCAGCACCACCGGGACTAGCGGGAGTGGTGAGCAGTTCTTC. Protein: CASTTGTSGSGEQFF.

As concerns this clone: Compared with germline, one end of the junction differs, possibly owing to a read error. The chain joins TRBV7-6 to TRBJ2-1; tentatively, D is TRBD2 (6 bases). From germline, CDR1 is SGHVS and CDR2 FNYEAQ. CDR3 size: 14 residues. CDR3 protein: CASSLPTGVRAWVF. In DNA, the CDR3 is TGTGCCAGCAGCTTACCTACGGGGGTTCGGGCGTGGGTCTTC.

This clone was counted a few times. For the CDR3, the DNA is TGTGCCAGCAGTGATAGGGCTAGCGGCTCCTACGAGCAGTACTTC. Translating gives CASSDRASGSYEQYF. This chain connects TRBV2 to TRBJ2-7; 7 positions match TRBD2. CDR3 length: 15 residues. Germline V CDR1 and CDR2: SNHLY, FYNNEI. After removal of 3 bases from V and 0 bases from J, the junction contained 5 bases not matched to a gene.

In its sample, this clone was seen once. V gene TRBV7-9 combines with J gene TRBJ2-7; the D gene could be TRBD1 or TRBD2 (7 bases each). CDR3 size: 16 residues. V was pared by 8 bases and J by 5 bases, with 25 bases between. Germline V gene sequence: CDR1 SEHNR, CDR2 FQNEAQ (reference sequence). The CDR3 bases are TGTGCCAGCCAGGGGGGGTCGTGGGGATGGTCGCACGAGCAGTACTTC. This codes for CASQGGSWGWSHEQYF.

The chain employs TRBV25-1 and TRBJ2-7; D remains ambiguous. V was cut by 0 bases and J by 2 bases, with 8 bases left in between. The CDR3 runs to 14 residues. Germline CDR1 is MGHDK and CDR2 is SYGVNS. CDR3 DNA: TGTGCCAGCAGTGAATATGAACCTCCCTACGAGCAGTACTTC. Translating gives CASSEYEPPYEQYF.

CDR3 bases: TGCGCCAGCAGCTTGGCCGTACAGTACACAGATACGCAGTATTTT. It yields the protein CASSLAVQYTDTQYF. V and J are TRBV5-1 and TRBJ2-3, with D unclear. The length of the CDR3 is 15 residues. The germline V gene has CDR1 SGHRS and CDR2 YFSETQ. V was clipped by 0 bases and J by 2 bases, with 10 bases between them.

This clone has a count of ten or more. The chain combines TRBV27 with TRBJ2-7; no firm D call. The CDR3 has 11 residues. Trimming removed 8 bases from V and 2 bases from J, with 7 bases in between. The V gene's germline CDR1 is MNHEY and CDR2 SMNVEV (reference sequence). CDR3 loop: CASGYTYEQYF. Here the CDR3 DNA reads TGTGCCAGCGGATATACCTACGAGCAGTACTTC.

The V and J genes are TRBV6-1 and TRBJ2-5, with TRBD2 identical over 12 bases. The V and J ends lost 7 bases and 4 bases, in that order; junction bases with no gene match: 4. The CDR3 has 14 residues. CDR1 and CDR2 from the germline V gene are MNHNS and SASEGT. The CDR3, as DNA: TGTGCCAGCAAGCCGGGACTAGCGGGAGAGACCCAGTACTTC. Protein product: CASKPGLAGETQYF.

The chain carries TRBV19 and TRBJ1-5, with 8 bases lining up with TRBD1. Germline V gives CDR1 LNHDA, CDR2 SQIVND (reference sequence). J was trimmed by 1 base and V by 4 bases; bases with no gene match: 15. There are 19 residues in the CDR3. The CDR3, as DNA: TGTGCCAGTAGTAGAATGACAGGGGAGAGGGTCTGGAGCAATCAGCCCCAGCATTTT. It codes for CASSRMTGERVWSNQPQHF.